These 22 T cell receptor beta chains were sequenced from one sample in a study of shared clonotypes between healthy human individuals (dated by TCRdb to 2020 to 2022). Library method: the immunoSEQ multiplex PCR assay. The clones in this table, taken by TCRdb from immuneACCESS, are in-frame only. Not every clone is retained; where verified, under half of the shortfall comes from an unresolved V gene, and the cause of the rest is unknown. The sample table records about a million clones; about 80% of these occur just once. Almost 0.9% of the sample lies in the top ten. Material for sequencing was memory CD4+ T cells from PBMCs. In light of the paper, this sample's cell subset or site label describes: CD45RA-negative fraction. All receptors come from a man aged 18 to 30 in good health. Some clones in this sample may be carry-over from other donors' samples.

The chain joins TRBV5-1 to TRBJ1-1; tentatively, D is TRBD1 (6 bases). The V gene's germline CDR1 is SGHRS and CDR2 YFSETQ. This CDR3 has 14 amino acids. The ends were cut back, 0 bases at V and 6 bases at J, with 12 bases in the middle. DNA for the CDR3: TGCGCCAGCAGCTTGGGAGGCGCAGGGGCTGAAGCTTTCTTT. Translating gives CASSLGGAGAEAFF.

The chain employs TRBV5-1 and TRBJ2-3, with 8 bases matching TRBD2. Germline V gene lookup returns CDR1 SGHRS and CDR2 YFSETQ. V lost 4 bases and J lost 6; bases outside the gene matches: 10. The CDR3 runs to 15 residues. The CDR3 is CASSRGGAGEDTQYF. The CDR3 bases are TGCGCCAGCAGCAGGGGTGGAGCGGGAGAGGATACGCAGTATTTT.

The chain recombines TRBV7-8 with TRBJ2-7, with 8 bases matching TRBD2. The CDR3 spans 16 residues. Germline assignment: CDR1 SGHVS and CDR2 FQNEAQ. With V trimmed by 7 bases and J by 5 bases, 16 bases remained unmatched. The CDR3 spells CASILGGREALNEQYF. The CDR3 DNA follows: TGTGCCAGCATCCTTGGAGGGCGGGAGGCGTTGAACGAGCAGTACTTC. Supplemented by reference TRBV7-8 and TRBJ2-7, the full variable domain reads GAGVSQSPRYKVAKRGQDVALRCDPISGHVSLFWYQQALGQGPEFLTYFQNEAQLDKSGLPSDRFFAERPEGSVSTLKIQRTQQEDSAVYLCASILGGREALNEQYFGPGTRLTVT.

V and J are TRBV5-1 and TRBJ2-7; tentatively, D is TRBD1 (6 bases). Between the trimmed V and J ends, which lost 4 bases and 6 bases, there was a span of 17 bases. CDR3 length: 14 residues. CDR1 is SGHRS and CDR2 is YFSETQ in the germline V gene. CDR3 region: CASSQPHREGEQYF. In nucleotides, the CDR3 is TGCGCCAGCAGCCAGCCCCACAGGGAAGGCGAGCAGTACTTC.

The chain combines TRBV27 with TRBJ1-6, with D possibly matching TRBD1 (6 bases). CDR1 is MNHEY, CDR2 SMNVEV, per germline (reference sequence). Trimming pared 9 bases from V and 8 bases from J, leaving 14 bases between. The CDR3 is 13 amino acids. The CDR3 DNA reads as TGTGCCAGTAACCGGGGGGGCGATTCACCCCTCCACTTT. Translation: CASNRGGDSPLHF.

The chain links TRBV11-2 to TRBJ2-3; D is possibly TRBD1 (6 bases). Trimming stripped 5 bases from V and 0 bases from J, with 15 bases between. Germline V gene lookup returns CDR1 SGHAT and CDR2 FQNNGV. CDR3 length: 16 residues. CDR3 sequence: CASSPGQGPSTDTQYF. The CDR3 DNA reads as TGTGCCAGCAGCCCAGGGCAGGGGCCTAGCACAGATACGCAGTATTTT.

V usage is TRBV11-2 and J usage is TRBJ2-7, with D possibly matching TRBD1 (5 bases). The CDR3 is made up of 14 amino acids. Germline-derived CDR1 and CDR2 are SGHAT and FQNNGV. Trimming pared 5 bases from V and 0 bases from J, leaving 11 bases between. The chain's CDR3 is CASSRQISSYEQYF. The CDR3 nucleotides are TGTGCCAGCAGCCGACAGATTAGCTCCTACGAGCAGTACTTC.

This chain connects TRBV18 to TRBJ2-7; 15 nucleotides align to TRBD2. V lost 5 bases, J lost 6 bases, and 2 bases stayed unmatched. CDR3 size: 14 residues. Germline loops: CDR1 KGHSH, CDR2 LQKENI. The CDR3 is CASSSGLAGGEQYF. The CDR3 coding sequence is TGTGCCAGCTCATCGGGACTAGCGGGAGGCGAGCAGTACTTC.

J is TRBJ2-1 and V is TRBV19; TRBD1 is a possible D gene (5 bases). Germline V gene data show CDR1 as LNHDA and CDR2 as SQIVND (reference sequence). The CDR3 sequence is 12 residues long. V was cut by 5 bases and J by 7 bases, with 9 bases left in between. As DNA, the CDR3 is TGTGCCAGTAGTCTCCAGGGAAATGAGCAGTTCTTC. As protein: CASSLQGNEQFF.

This clone was seen once. CDR3 sequence: CASSATSVQPQHF. Written as DNA, the CDR3 is TGTGCCAGCAGTGCCACCTCGGTTCAGCCCCAGCATTTT. This sequence joins TRBV6-1 and TRBJ1-5; D ambiguous. The CDR3 length is 13 residues. Germline loops: CDR1 MNHNS, CDR2 SASEGT. V was shortened by 4 bases and J by 6 bases, with 10 bases between the two germline ends.

This clone was counted a single time. The V call is TRBV15, the J call TRBJ2-7; a weak D match, TRBD2 (5 bases). Germline assignment: CDR1 LNHNV and CDR2 YYDKDF (reference sequence). The germline V and J ends were trimmed by 0 bases and 3 bases, with 12 bases remaining between them. CDR3 size: 15 residues. In DNA form, the CDR3 reads TGTGCCACCAGCAGAGAGGGCGGGTTGGGCTACGAGCAGTACTTC. Encoded protein: CATSREGGLGYEQYF. The full variable domain, rest sourced from reference TRBV15 and TRBJ2-7, is DAMVIQNPRYQVTQFGKPVTLSCSQTLNHNVMYWYQQKSSQAPKLLFHYYDKDFNNEADTPDNFQSRRPNTSFCFLDIRSPGLGDTAMYLCATSREGGLGYEQYFGPGTRLTVT.

The CDR3 here is CASSTDLSIQYF. The CDR3 DNA is TGTGCCAGTAGTACCGACTTGAGCATTCAGTACTTC. The chain has TRBV19 and TRBJ2-4; D gene uncertain. V was cut by 4 bases and J by 9 bases, with 10 bases left in between. The CDR3 is made up of 12 amino acids. Germline values: CDR1 LNHDA, CDR2 SQIVND (reference sequence).

V usage is TRBV7-3 and J usage is TRBJ2-3; 8 bases are shared with TRBD2. Germline lookup yields CDR1 SGHTA and CDR2 FQGTGA. CDR3 length: 17 amino acids. After removal of 2 bases from V and 2 bases from J, the junction contained 9 bases not matched to a gene. The CDR3: CASSLFSSGSNTDTQYF. The CDR3 nucleotides read TGTGCCAGCAGCTTATTTTCGAGCGGGAGTAACACAGATACGCAGTATTTT. Full variable domain (rest looked up from reference TRBV7-3 and TRBJ2-3): GAGVSQTPSNKVTEKGKYVELRCDPISGHTALYWYRQSLGQGPEFLIYFQGTGAADDSGLPNDRFFAVRPEGSVSTLKIQRTERGDSAVYLCASSLFSSGSNTDTQYFGPGTRLTVL.

This clone was detected a few times. The genes are TRBV29-1 and TRBJ2-7; no clear D. This CDR3 region has 12 residues. Between the trimmed V and J ends, which lost 2 bases and 7 bases, there was a span of 12 bases. Germline CDR1 SQVTM, CDR2 ANQGSEA. The CDR3 reads CSVESGPREQYF. The CDR3 DNA reads TGCAGCGTTGAATCAGGCCCCCGGGAGCAGTACTTC.

This clone was detected only once. This chain joins TRBV29-1 and TRBJ1-1; 8 positions agree with TRBD1. The CDR3 consists of 13 residues. The germline CDR1 and CDR2 sequences are SQVTM and ANQGSEA. With V trimmed by 4 bases and J by 7 bases, 8 bases remained unmatched. Here the CDR3 DNA reads TGCAGCGTTGTTCGGGCAGGGGGCAGTGAAGCTTTCTTT. Translating it yields CSVVRAGGSEAFF.

This chain links TRBV5-1 with TRBJ2-7; 9 bases map to TRBD1. The CDR3 is made up of 15 amino acids. In germline, CDR1 is SGHRS, CDR2 YFSETQ. V gave up 0 bases and J gave up 6 bases; unmatched junction bases: 7. The CDR3: CASSLAVTGGGEQYF. DNA of the CDR3: TGCGCCAGCAGCTTGGCTGTGACAGGGGGGGGCGAGCAGTACTTC.

Regarding this clone: It may be a read error: a sequence one base away is much more abundant. This sequence joins TRBV11-3 and TRBJ1-1; unclear D gene. Germline loops: CDR1 SGHNT, CDR2 YENEEA. This CDR3 comprises 13 residues. V gave up 4 bases and J gave up 1 base, with 7 bases separating them. The CDR3 is CASSSDGNTEAFF. In DNA, the CDR3 is TGTGCCAGCAGCTCGGACGGGAACACTGAAGCTTTCTTT.

V and J are TRBV9 and TRBJ2-6, with 8 bases aligning to TRBD1. CDR3 length: 17 residues. V dropped 0 bases and J dropped 0; count of bases not matched to a gene: 2. The germline V gene has CDR1 SGDLS and CDR2 YYNGEE. The CDR3 here is CASSVVDRVSGANVLTF. CDR3 sequence (DNA): TGTGCCAGCAGCGTAGTGGACAGGGTCTCTGGGGCCAACGTCCTGACTTTC.

This chain links TRBV7-9 with TRBJ1-1; 7 bases match TRBD1. V lost 4 bases to trimming and J lost 7 bases; unmatched junction nucleotides: 9. Germline V gene lookup returns CDR1 SEHNR and CDR2 FQNEAQ (reference sequence). This CDR3 is built from 14 residues. CDR3 sequence reads: CASSSTRGGDEAFF. The CDR3 coding sequence is TGTGCCAGCAGCTCAACCAGGGGGGGAGATGAAGCTTTCTTT. The full variable domain, rest sourced from reference TRBV7-9 and TRBJ1-1, is DTGVSQNPRHKITKRGQNVTFRCDPISEHNRLYWYRQTLGQGPEFLTYFQNEAQLEKSRLLSDRFSAERPKGSFSTLEIQRTEQGDSAMYLCASSSTRGGDEAFFGQGTRLTVV.

The chain joins TRBV18 to TRBJ1-1; D is ambiguous. The CDR3 is 14 residues long. Germline lookup yields CDR1 KGHSH and CDR2 LQKENI. With 2 bases removed from V and 1 base from J, the gap between germline ends came to 8 bases. This CDR3 is CASSPLQTNTEAFF. The CDR3 DNA sequence: TGTGCCAGCTCACCATTACAGACGAACACTGAAGCTTTCTTT.

This rearrangement joins TRBV7-6 to TRBJ2-3; weak D call: TRBD2 (6 bases). The CDR3 totals 16 residues. The V and J ends lost 4 bases and 2 bases respectively, with 16 bases between them. Germline CDR1 SGHVS, CDR2 FNYEAQ. The CDR3 reads CASSWDSRHPTDTQYF. The CDR3 region has the DNA TGTGCCAGCAGCTGGGACTCGCGCCACCCCACAGATACGCAGTATTTT. Using reference TRBV7-6 and TRBJ2-3 for the parts outside the CDR3, the full variable domain is GAGVSQSPRYKVTKRGQDVALRCDPISGHVSLYWYRQALGQGPEFLTYFNYEAQQDKSGLPNDRFSAERPEGSISTLTIQRTEQRDSAMYRCASSWDSRHPTDTQYFGPGTRLTVL.

The V gene is TRBV4-2, the J gene TRBJ2-5; no clear D. CDR1 is LGHNA, CDR2 YNFKEQ, per germline. V lost 2 bases, J lost 5 bases, and 9 bases lay in between. The CDR3 totals 13 residues. The CDR3 bases are TGTGCCAGCAGCCAAAACGGAGCGGAGACCCAGTACTTC. As protein: CASSQNGAETQYF.